This note documents a single T cell receptor (beta chain) sequence. Its antigen is still unknown. The authors deemed Graves' hyperthyroidism stable absent ophthalmopathy progression within 18 months. The data belong to a study of T cells in Graves' hyperthyroidism and ophthalmopathy. Points from the study as a whole: Separating ophthalmopathy from stable hyperthyroidism was achieved by a 13 V-J model. Ophthalmopathy onset followed model prediction by a median approximately seven months.

RNA transcripts gave rise to amplified TCR beta CDR3 regions. In the first-round RT-PCR of the TCR CDR3, the HTBI primer set was used. Using its own MiXCR run on the multiplex PCR reads, TCRdb lists one record per CDR3 protein. Found here are roughly 800,000 distinct CDR3 sequences, 38% of them singletons; the top ten hold 7.5% to 9.5%. CDR1 is MRHNA, CDR2 SNTAGT, per germline. The CDR3 sequence is 16 residues long. V was cut by 8 bases and J by 0 bases, with 19 bases left in between. Sequencing used blood. This receptor was taken from a man aged 18 to 29 with Graves' hyperthyroidism. The chain uses TRBV6-4 and TRBJ1-1; tentative D call: TRBD1 (6 bases). In DNA, the CDR3 is TGTGCCAGCCCCACTCGGGGGGCCACCTTGAACACTGAAGCTTTCTTT. This gives the protein CASPTRGATLNTEAFF.